The clone carrying this T cell receptor beta chain was seen ten or more times. Its cognate antigen is unknown. This record comes from a study of T cells after yellow fever vaccination. In making TCR cDNA, 5'RACE template switching added a universal primer site and UMIs to it. MiXCR was run by TCRdb on the 5' RACE reads, yielding one entry per CDR3 protein. The top ten clones hold under 0.7% of a sample with 150,000 or so distinct CDR3 sequences, 5% to 7.5% of them seen once. Broader study findings: Subsequent booster samples again held most clones from primary vaccination (96% CD4, about 90% CD8). Weaker overall was a secondary response that nonetheless peaked faster, on day 5 versus 15.

This sequence was found in a man younger than 40 who received the YFV17D yellow fever vaccine. The sequencing used CD4+ T cells sorted from PBMCs, collected 10 days after the yellow fever booster vaccination.

CDR3 coding DNA: TGTGCCAGCAGCCTTCGGACTAGCGGGATGAGGGAGCAGTACTTC. Translating gives CASSLRTSGMREQYF. The V call is TRBV7-2, the J call TRBJ2-7, with 12 bases lining up with TRBD2. CDR1 and CDR2 from the germline V gene are SGHTA and FQGNSA. The CDR3 loop spans 15 amino acids. V shed 5 bases and J 7 bases; nucleotides not matched to a gene: 9.